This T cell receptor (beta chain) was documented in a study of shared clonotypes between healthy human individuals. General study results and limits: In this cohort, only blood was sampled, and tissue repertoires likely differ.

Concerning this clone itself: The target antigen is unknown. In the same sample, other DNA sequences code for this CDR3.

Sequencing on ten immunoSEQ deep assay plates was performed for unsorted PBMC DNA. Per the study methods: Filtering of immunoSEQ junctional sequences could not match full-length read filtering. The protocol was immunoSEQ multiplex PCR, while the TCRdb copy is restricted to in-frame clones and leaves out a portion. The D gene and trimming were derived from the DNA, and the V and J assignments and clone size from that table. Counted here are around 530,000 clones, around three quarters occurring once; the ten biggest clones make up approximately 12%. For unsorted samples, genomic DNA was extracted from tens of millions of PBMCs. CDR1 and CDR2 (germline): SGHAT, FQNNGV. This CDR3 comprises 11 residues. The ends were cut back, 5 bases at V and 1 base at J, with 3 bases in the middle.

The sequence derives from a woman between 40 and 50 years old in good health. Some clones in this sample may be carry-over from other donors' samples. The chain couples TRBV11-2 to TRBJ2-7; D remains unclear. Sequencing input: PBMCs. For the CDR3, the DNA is TGTGCCAGCAGCGATTCCTACGAGCAGTACTTC. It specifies CASSDSYEQYF.